These 10 T cell receptor beta chains share one sample of origin, sequenced in a study of cytomegalovirus exposure and HLA in healthy donors. Primers for the PCR totalled 60 Vbeta and 13 Jbeta. This table comes from immunoSEQ multiplex PCR, and its TCRdb copy is limited to in-frame clones, with some not included. The table records about 140,000 clones, around 79% of them present only once. The sample consisted of PBMCs. The receptor set was obtained from a female donor in good health and CMV-seronegative.

The V call is TRBV28, the J call TRBJ2-1, with 8 positions matching TRBD2. The CDR3 length is 16 residues. Germline CDR1 is MDHEN and CDR2 is SYDVKM. V lost 6 bases and J lost 4; bases outside the gene matches: 11. The CDR3 bases are TGTGCCAGCAGCCAGCCCCGACTAGCGCGGTACAATGAGCAGTTCTTC. Protein product: CASSQPRLARYNEQFF.

The V call is TRBV7-2, the J call TRBJ2-3; D ambiguous. CDR1 and CDR2 from the germline V gene are SGHTA and FQGNSA. The V gene lost 6 bases and the J gene lost 5 bases, with 9 bases spanning the gap. This CDR3 has 12 residues. CDR3 sequence (DNA): TGTGCCAGCAGAACCACGGGAGATACGCAGTATTTT. It encodes CASRTTGDTQYF.

The V call is TRBV7-9, the J call TRBJ1-4; a possible D gene is TRBD1 (5 bases). CDR1 and CDR2 (germline): SEHNR, FQNEAQ (reference sequence). The CDR3 consists of 12 residues. Trimming took off 2 bases at V and 8 bases at J, with 6 bases between the two ends. The CDR3 DNA sequence: TGTGCCAGCAGCTTATCAGGGGAAAAACTGTTTTTT. It translates to CASSLSGEKLFF.

This clone was observed a single time. The chain recombines TRBV27 with TRBJ2-2, with D possibly TRBD2 on 5 matching bases. Trimming took off 2 bases at V and 2 bases at J, with 6 bases between the two ends. Germline values: CDR1 MNHEY, CDR2 SMNVEV (reference sequence). The CDR3 runs 14 residues. DNA for the CDR3: TGTGCCAGCAGTTTACGGGGTAACACCGGGGAGCTGTTTTTT. Protein: CASSLRGNTGELFF.

This chain connects TRBV2 to TRBJ2-7, with TRBD2 as a possible D gene (6 bases). Trimming shortened V by 3 bases and J by 2 bases, and 8 bases separated the two germline ends. Germline assignment: CDR1 SNHLY and CDR2 FYNNEI. The CDR3 sequence is 13 residues long. CDR3 residues: CASSEGGAYEQYF. As DNA, the CDR3 is TGTGCCAGCAGTGAGGGGGGAGCCTACGAGCAGTACTTC.

This clone is a singleton in its sample. The gene calls are TRBV12-5 and TRBJ2-1, with 15 bases identical to TRBD2. V trimming: 5 bases; J trimming: 10 bases; junction bases outside the gene matches: 9. The CDR3 consists of 16 residues. The germline CDR1 and CDR2 sequences are LGHNT and FRNRAP. The DNA for the CDR3 is TGTGCTAGTGGTCCTTCCGGACTAGCGGGAGGGGTAGAGCAGTTCTTC. Residues: CASGPSGLAGGVEQFF. The full variable domain, with the rest looked up from reference TRBV12-5 and TRBJ2-1, is DARVTQTPRHKVTEMGQEVTMRCQPILGHNTVFWYRQTMMQGLELLAYFRNRAPLDDSGMPKDRFSAEMPDATLATLKIQPSEPRDSAVYFCASGPSGLAGGVEQFFGPGTRLTVL.

The chain joins TRBV7-2 to TRBJ1-2, with D uncertain. The CDR3 runs to 13 residues. Germline-derived CDR1 and CDR2 are SGHTA and FQGNSA. V lost 5 bases to trimming and J lost 8 bases, with 15 bases between them. CDR3 sequence (DNA): TGTGCCAGCAGCCCTCCCTGGTCCGGGGGCTACACCTTC. Translation gives CASSPPWSGGYTF.

This clone appeared a few times. V is TRBV14 and J is TRBJ2-2, with D hard to call. Germline V lookup: CDR1 SGHDN, CDR2 FVKESK. The CDR3 is 14 amino acids. Deletions cut 2 bases from V and 2 bases from J, with 6 bases between. This CDR3 is CASSQQVNTGELFF. DNA for the CDR3: TGTGCCAGCAGCCAACAGGTCAACACCGGGGAGCTGTTTTTT.

This chain uses TRBV5-6 with TRBJ1-2; weak D call: TRBD1 (6 bases). V was trimmed by 4 bases and J by 5 bases, leaving 24 bases between them. The CDR3 covers 17 residues. CDR1 SGHDT and CDR2 YYEEEE come from the germline V gene. Here the CDR3 reads CASSRPFKTGSLYGYTF. CDR3 nucleotides: TGTGCCAGCAGCCGACCTTTCAAAACAGGGTCCTTATATGGCTACACCTTC. The full variable domain, completed using reference TRBV5-6 and TRBJ1-2, is DAGVTQSPTHLIKTRGQQVTLRCSPKSGHDTVSWYQQALGQGPQFIFQYYEEEERQRGNFPDRFSGHQFPNYSSELNVNALLLGDSALYLCASSRPFKTGSLYGYTFGSGTRLTVV.

The V gene is TRBV10-3, the J gene TRBJ2-2; TRBD1 aligns across 7 bases. Trimming cost V 11 bases and J 0 bases; bases outside gene matches: 9. CDR1 is ENHRY, CDR2 SYGVKD, per germline. The CDR3 loop spans 15 amino acids. Written as DNA, the CDR3 is TGTGCCCTACGGGCCGGGACAGCGAACACCGGGGAGCTGTTTTTT. It encodes CALRAGTANTGELFF.